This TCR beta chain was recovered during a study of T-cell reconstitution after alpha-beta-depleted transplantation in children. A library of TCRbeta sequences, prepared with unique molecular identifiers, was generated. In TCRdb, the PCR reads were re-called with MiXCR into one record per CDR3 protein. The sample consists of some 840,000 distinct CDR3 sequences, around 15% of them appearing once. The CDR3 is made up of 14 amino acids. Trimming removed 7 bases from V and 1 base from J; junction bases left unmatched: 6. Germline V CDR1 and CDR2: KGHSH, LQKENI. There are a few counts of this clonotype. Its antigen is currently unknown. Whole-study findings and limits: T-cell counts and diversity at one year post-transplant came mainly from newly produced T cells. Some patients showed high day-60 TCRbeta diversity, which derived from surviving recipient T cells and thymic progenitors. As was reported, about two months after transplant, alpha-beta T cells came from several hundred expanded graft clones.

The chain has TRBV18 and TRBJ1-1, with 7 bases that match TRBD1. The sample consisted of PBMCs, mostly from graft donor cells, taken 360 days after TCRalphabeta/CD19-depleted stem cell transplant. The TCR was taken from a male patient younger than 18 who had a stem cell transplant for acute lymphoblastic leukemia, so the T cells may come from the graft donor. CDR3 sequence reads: CASLSTGKNTEAFF. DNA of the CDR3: TGTGCCAGCTTATCGACAGGGAAGAACACTGAAGCTTTCTTT. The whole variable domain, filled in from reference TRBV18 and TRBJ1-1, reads NAGVMQNPRHLVRRRGQEARLRCSPMKGHSHVYWYRQLPEEGLKFMVYLQKENIIDESGMPKERFSAEFPKEGPSILRIQQVVRGDSAAYFCASLSTGKNTEAFFGQGTRLTVV.